The entry that follows covers one T cell receptor (beta chain) sequence. Its antigen remains unidentified. CDR3 length: 15 residues. Germline V gene sequence: CDR1 SNHLY, CDR2 FYNNEI. Trimming took off 4 bases at V and 1 base at J, with 13 bases between the two ends. 13 Jbeta primers and 60 Vbeta primers were used for the PCR. Sequencing used immunoSEQ multiplex PCR; TCRdb keeps in-frame clones, though not all of them. The repertoire has 150,000 to 200,000 clones, about 81% of them found once; the top ten carry about 1.9%. This sample was included in a study of cytomegalovirus exposure and HLA in healthy donors. Whole-study findings and limits: Earlier analysis found most TCR beta V segments productive about 90% or about 30% of the time.

The source is a woman aged 18 to 35 in good health and CMV-seronegative. The chain couples TRBV2 to TRBJ1-1; no clear D gene. The sequencing sample was made of PBMCs. CDR3 loop: CASSVHTARNTEAFF. DNA of the CDR3: TGTGCCAGCAGTGTTCACACAGCTCGGAACACTGAAGCTTTCTTT.